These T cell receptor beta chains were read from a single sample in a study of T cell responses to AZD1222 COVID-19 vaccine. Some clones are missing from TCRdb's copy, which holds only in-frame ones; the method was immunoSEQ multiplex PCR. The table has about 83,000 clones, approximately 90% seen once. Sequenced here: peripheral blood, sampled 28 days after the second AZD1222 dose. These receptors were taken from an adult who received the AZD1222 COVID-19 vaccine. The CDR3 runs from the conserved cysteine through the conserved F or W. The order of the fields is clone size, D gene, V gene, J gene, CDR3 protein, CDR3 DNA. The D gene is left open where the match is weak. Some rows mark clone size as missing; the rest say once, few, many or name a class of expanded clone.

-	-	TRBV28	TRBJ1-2	CASITSGALVLESNYGYTF	TGTGCCAGCATTACCAGTGGGGCGCTCGTCCTAGAGTCCAACTATGGCTACACCTTC
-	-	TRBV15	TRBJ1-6	CATSTETVPIGPLHF	TGTGCCACCAGCACCGAGACCGTCCCGATAGGACCCCTCCACTTT
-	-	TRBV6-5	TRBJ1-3	CASSYSTQGGNTIYF	TGTGCCAGCAGTTACTCGACCCAGGGAGGAAACACCATATATTTT
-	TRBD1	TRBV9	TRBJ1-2	CASSPGQAGYGYTF	TGTGCCAGCAGCCCCGGACAGGCTGGGTATGGCTACACCTTC
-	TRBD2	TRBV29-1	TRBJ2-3	CSTDGRGTDTQYF	TGCAGCACCGACGGGAGGGGGACAGATACGCAGTATTTT
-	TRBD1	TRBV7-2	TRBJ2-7	CASSLFNRDRGREQYF	TGTGCCAGCAGCTTATTCAACCGGGACAGGGGGCGTGAGCAGTACTTC
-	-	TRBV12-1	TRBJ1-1	CASSPRDRENREENTEAFF	TGTGCCAGCAGCCCCCGGGACAGGGAAAATAGGGAGGAGAACACTGAAGCTTTCTTT
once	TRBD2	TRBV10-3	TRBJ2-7	CAIRESASGSSYEQYF	TGTGCCATCAGGGAGTCGGCTAGCGGGAGCTCCTACGAGCAGTACTTC
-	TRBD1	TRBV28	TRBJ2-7	CASSSRGRTYEQYF	TGTGCCAGCAGTTCCAGGGGGCGCACCTACGAGCAGTACTTC
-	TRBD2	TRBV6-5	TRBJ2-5	CASSRGTSVETQYF	TGTGCCAGCAGCCGTGGGACTAGCGTGGAGACCCAGTACTTC
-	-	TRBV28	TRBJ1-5	CASNPLTGGGNQPQHF	TGTGCCTCCAACCCCCTTACGGGGGGTGGCAATCAGCCCCAGCATTTT
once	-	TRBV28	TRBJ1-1	CASSSPRNTEAFF	TGTGCCAGCAGTTCCCCCCGGAACACTGAAGCTTTCTTT
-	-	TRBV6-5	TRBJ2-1	CASSYDRSSYNEQFF	TGTGCCAGCAGTTACGACAGGAGCTCCTACAATGAGCAGTTCTTC
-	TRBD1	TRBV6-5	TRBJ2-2	CASTGQAFGGELFF	TGTGCCAGCACCGGACAGGCATTCGGCGGGGAGCTGTTTTTT
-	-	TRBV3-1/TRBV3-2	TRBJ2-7	CASSQSSYEQYF	TGTGCCAGCAGCCAATCCTCCTACGAGCAGTACTTC
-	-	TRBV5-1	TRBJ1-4	CASSPAGGSNEKLFF	TGCGCCAGCAGCCCCGCGGGAGGTAGTAATGAAAAACTGTTTTTT
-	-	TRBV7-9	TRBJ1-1	CASSSGTEAFF	TGTGCCAGCAGCTCGGGCACTGAAGCTTTCTTT
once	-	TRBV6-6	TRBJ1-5	CASSYSGSSPNQPQHF	TGTGCCAGCAGTTACTCTGGTTCCTCCCCCAATCAGCCCCAGCATTTT
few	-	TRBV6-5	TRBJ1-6	CASSYQAGGSPLHF	TGTGCCAGCAGTTATCAGGCGGGTGGCTCACCCCTCCACTTT
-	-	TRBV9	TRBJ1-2	CASSSTINYGYTF	TGTGCCAGCAGCTCAACTATAAACTATGGCTACACCTTC
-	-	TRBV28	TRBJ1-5	CASSFSNQPQHF	TGTGCCAGCAGTTTTAGCAATCAGCCCCAGCATTTT
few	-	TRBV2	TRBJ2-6	CASSVRRGGTGANVLTF	TGTGCCAGCAGCGTACGTAGGGGCGGGACTGGGGCCAACGTCCTGACTTTC
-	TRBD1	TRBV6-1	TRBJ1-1	CASSEDRGRLITEAFF	TGTGCCAGCAGTGAGGACAGGGGGCGCTTAATAACTGAAGCTTTCTTT
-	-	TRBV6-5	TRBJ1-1	CASSTRQRMNTEAFF	TGTGCCAGCAGTACCAGACAGAGAATGAACACTGAAGCTTTCTTT
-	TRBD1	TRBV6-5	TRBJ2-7	CASSLGGGQSSYEQYF	TGTGCCAGCAGTTTAGGTGGGGGACAGTCCTCCTACGAGCAGTACTTC
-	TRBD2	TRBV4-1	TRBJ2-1	CASSQAGTSVDNEQFF	TGCGCCAGCAGCCAAGCTGGGACTAGCGTAGACAATGAGCAGTTCTTC
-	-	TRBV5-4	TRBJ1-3	CASSLGPQGISGNTIYF	TGTGCCAGCAGCTTGGGGCCACAGGGAATCTCTGGAAACACCATATATTTT
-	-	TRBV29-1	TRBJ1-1	CSAQMGGTEAFF	TGCAGCGCTCAAATGGGAGGAACTGAAGCTTTCTTT
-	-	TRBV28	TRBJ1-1	CASSSRTEMNTEAFF	TGTGCCAGCAGTTCAAGGACGGAGATGAACACTGAAGCTTTCTTT
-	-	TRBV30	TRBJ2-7	CAWSVQGVHEQYF	TGTGCCTGGAGTGTCCAGGGTGTCCACGAGCAGTACTTC
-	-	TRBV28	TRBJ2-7	CASSLFNGEQYF	TGTGCCAGCAGTTTATTTAATGGCGAGCAGTACTTC
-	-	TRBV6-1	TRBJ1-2	CASSELGIMHQGYTF	TGTGCCAGCAGTGAATTGGGGATAATGCATCAGGGCTACACCTTC
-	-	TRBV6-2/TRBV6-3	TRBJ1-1	CASSYYVAEAFF	TGTGCCAGCAGTTACTATGTCGCTGAAGCTTTCTTT
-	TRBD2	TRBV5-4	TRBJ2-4	CASSLASGGAKNIQYF	TGTGCCAGCAGCTTGGCTAGCGGTGGAGCCAAAAACATTCAGTACTTC
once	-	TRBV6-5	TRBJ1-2	CASSYSRSGYGYTF	TGTGCCAGCAGTTACAGTAGGAGCGGGTACGGCTACACCTTC
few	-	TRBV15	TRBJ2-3	CATSRDQRATDTQYF	TGTGCCACCAGCAGAGATCAAAGGGCCACAGATACGCAGTATTTT
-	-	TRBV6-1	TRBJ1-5	CASSEGSGLPQHF	TGTGCCAGCAGTGAAGGGAGCGGTCTTCCCCAGCATTTT
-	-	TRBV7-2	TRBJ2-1	CASSFYNEQFF	TGTGCCAGCAGTTTCTACAATGAGCAGTTCTTC
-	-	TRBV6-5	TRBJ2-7	CASKWDDSSYEQYF	TGTGCCAGCAAGTGGGACGACAGTTCCTACGAGCAGTACTTC
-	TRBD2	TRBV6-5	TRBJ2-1	CASSYGGGTKQFF	TGTGCCAGCAGTTACGGCGGGGGGACTAAGCAGTTCTTC
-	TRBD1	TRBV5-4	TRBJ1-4	CASSSGPGQGNEKLFF	TGTGCCAGCAGCTCTGGCCCGGGACAGGGTAACGAAAAACTGTTTTTT
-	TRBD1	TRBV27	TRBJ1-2	CASTRLSGQRGYTF	TGTGCCAGCACAAGACTATCGGGACAGCGGGGCTACACCTTC
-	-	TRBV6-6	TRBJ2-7	CASSLPGTAEQYF	TGTGCCAGCAGCCTACCGGGAACGGCCGAGCAGTACTTC
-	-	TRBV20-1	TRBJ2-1	CSASSAAASSYNEQFF	TGCAGTGCTAGTAGTGCAGCGGCTAGCTCCTACAATGAGCAGTTCTTC
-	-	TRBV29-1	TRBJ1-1	CSVHTWTGMNTEAFF	TGCAGCGTTCACACATGGACGGGTATGAACACTGAAGCTTTCTTT
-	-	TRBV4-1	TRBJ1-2	CASSQERVGYGYTF	TGCGCCAGCAGCCAAGAAAGGGTTGGCTATGGCTACACCTTC
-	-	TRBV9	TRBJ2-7	CASSVGGDYEQYF	TGTGCCAGCAGCGTAGGGGGTGATTACGAGCAGTACTTC
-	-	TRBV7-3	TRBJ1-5	CASFGPFPPYGNQPQHF	TGTGCCAGTTTCGGTCCTTTCCCCCCATATGGCAATCAGCCCCAGCATTTT
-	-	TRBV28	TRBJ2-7	CASSLAPSPEQYF	TGTGCCAGCAGCCTGGCCCCTAGCCCCGAGCAGTACTTC
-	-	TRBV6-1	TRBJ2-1	CASSYGGRYNEQFF	TGTGCCAGCAGTTATGGAGGGCGCTACAATGAGCAGTTCTTC
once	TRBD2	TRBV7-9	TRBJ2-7	CASSPSRGAHEQYF	TGTGCCAGCAGCCCATCGCGGGGGGCCCACGAGCAGTACTTC
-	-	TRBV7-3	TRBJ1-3	CASSFSGTGNTIYF	TGTGCCAGCAGCTTTTCCGGGACGGGAAACACCATATATTTT
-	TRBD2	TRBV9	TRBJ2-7	CASSVGQAGGYEQYF	TGTGCCAGCAGCGTAGGGCAAGCGGGAGGCTACGAGCAGTACTTC
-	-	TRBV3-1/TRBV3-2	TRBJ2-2	CASSFGTTNTGELFF	TGTGCCAGCAGCTTCGGGACAACGAACACCGGGGAGCTGTTTTTT